This TCR beta chain was sequenced during a study of untreated major depressive disorder. As to this clone: Its antigen is not identified.

Study-level points and caveats: TRBV05-01 (Vbeta 5.1) usage was higher in CD4+ T cells of depressed patients than controls.

This CDR3 is 16 amino acids long. Germline CDR1 is SNHLY and CDR2 is FYNNEI. Trimming cost V 10 bases and J 5 bases, with 24 bases left between them. Profiling relied on immunoSEQ multiplex PCR, and the TCRdb table lists in-frame clones only, not all of them. This table holds 23,000 or so clones, roughly nine tenths found once. This chain links TRBV2 with TRBJ2-1; unclear D gene. The source material was CD4+ T cells from PBMCs. The receptor was derived from a woman aged 30 to 39 with major depressive disorder. The CDR3 loop is CAIAPRRVRNHNEQFF. The CDR3 bases are TGTGCCATTGCACCCCGTAGGGTGCGGAATCACAATGAGCAGTTCTTC.